This T cell receptor beta chain was profiled in a study of OX40 agonist ivuxolimab in advanced cancers. Across the study: Head and neck, renal cell, melanoma or hepatocellular carcinoma were the cancers that dose-escalation patients had. Study-wide results and caveats: Expanded clones were, on average, more numerous among CD8+ T cells than CD4+.

This CDR3 contains 17 residues. Germline CDR1 and CDR2: MDHEN and SYDVKM. V lost 3 bases, J lost 3 bases, and 11 bases stayed unmatched. Autoimmune disease history or systemic immunosuppression meant exclusion. Assay used: immunoSEQ multiplex PCR; TCRdb lists only in-frame clones, some missing. The repertoire holds approximately 46,000 clones, with more than 70% as singletons. With regard to this clone: What it binds is unknown.

The sequence derives from an adult with an advanced solid tumor such as melanoma, head and neck, liver or kidney cancer. Here the sequenced sample was CD4+ or CD8+ T cells sorted from blood, taken in a trial of the OX40 agonist ivuxolimab. V usage is TRBV28 and J usage is TRBJ2-1, with TRBD1 matching 7 bases. The CDR3 region has the DNA TGTGCCAGCAGTTTCAGCAGGGGGTTAGGTAGCTACAATGAGCAGTTCTTC. Translating it yields CASSFSRGLGSYNEQFF.